This passage covers 6 T cell receptor beta chains from one sample sequenced in a study of blood T cell repertoires in COVID-19. Measured with immunoSEQ multiplex PCR; TCRdb has only the in-frame clones, and not every one. The repertoire includes roughly 670,000 clones, over 80% of them detected once, and roughly 0.25% sits in the top ten. Sequencing was done on a sample of peripheral blood. Receptors were obtained from a woman younger than 35 with acute or convalescent COVID-19.

This clone has a single count. This chain links TRBV4-2 with TRBJ2-3; 7 nucleotides agree with TRBD2. The CDR3 has 20 residues. Germline CDR1 is LGHNA and CDR2 is YNFKEQ. The V segment lost 4 bases and the J segment 2 bases; nucleotides outside the gene matches: 21. This chain's CDR3 is CASSLTPLGGEWRYTDTQYF. The CDR3 DNA reads as TGTGCCAGCAGCCTAACACCGCTGGGGGGGGAGTGGAGATACACAGATACGCAGTATTTT.

The chain has TRBV5-5 and TRBJ2-5, with a tentative D call TRBD1 (5 bases). Trimming removed 0 bases from V and 5 bases from J, with 11 bases in between. Germline CDR1 SGHKS, CDR2 YYEKEE (reference sequence). This CDR3 has 14 amino acids. This CDR3 reads CASSLAMGPETQYF. CDR3 sequence (DNA): TGTGCCAGCAGCTTGGCCATGGGGCCGGAGACCCAGTACTTC.

The table lists this clone with a count of one. J is TRBJ2-1 and V is TRBV4-1; TRBD2 might be the D (6 bases). This CDR3 region has 16 residues. CDR1 is MGHRA and CDR2 is YSYEKL in the germline V gene. V lost 0 bases and J 5 bases, leaving 14 bases between the germline ends. The CDR3 here is CASSQDPGTLNNEQFF. The CDR3 DNA is TGCGCCAGCAGCCAAGATCCCGGGACTCTTAACAATGAGCAGTTCTTC.

The rearrangement uses TRBV7-3 and TRBJ1-1; D uncertain. CDR1 is SGHTA and CDR2 is FQGTGA in the germline V gene. The CDR3 length is 13 residues. Trimming took off 3 bases at V and 4 bases at J, with 9 bases between the two ends. The CDR3 DNA follows: TGTGCCAGCAGCTTTATCCCAGGCACTGAAGCTTTCTTT. It is translated as CASSFIPGTEAFF.

The rearrangement uses TRBV6-6 and TRBJ1-2; D is perhaps TRBD1 (6 bases). The CDR3 is 15 residues long. Germline V gene lookup returns CDR1 MNHNY and CDR2 SVGAGI (reference sequence). Trimming pared 2 bases from V and 1 base from J, leaving 11 bases between. Here the CDR3 DNA reads TGTGCCAGCAGTTACGGACAGAAAAGTAACTATGGCTACACCTTC. Its protein product is CASSYGQKSNYGYTF.

The CDR3: CASSPGTGNYGYTF. In DNA, the CDR3 is TGTGCCAGCAGCCCAGGGACAGGGAACTATGGCTACACCTTC. The rearrangement uses TRBV5-4 and TRBJ1-2; 9 bases align to TRBD1. CDR1 is SGHNT, CDR2 YYREEE, per germline (reference sequence). Trimming at V came to 4 bases and at J to 2 bases, leaving 3 bases not matched to a gene. This CDR3 contains 14 residues.